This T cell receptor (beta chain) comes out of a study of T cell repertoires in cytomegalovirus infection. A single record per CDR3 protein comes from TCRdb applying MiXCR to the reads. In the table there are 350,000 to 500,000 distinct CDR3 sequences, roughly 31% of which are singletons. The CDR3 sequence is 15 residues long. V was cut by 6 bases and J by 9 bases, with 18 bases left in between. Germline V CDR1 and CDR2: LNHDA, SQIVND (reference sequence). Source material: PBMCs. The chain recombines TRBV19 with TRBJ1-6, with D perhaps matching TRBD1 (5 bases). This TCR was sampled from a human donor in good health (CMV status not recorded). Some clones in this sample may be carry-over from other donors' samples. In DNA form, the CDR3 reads TGTGCCAGTAGACCCAAGACAGCCATGGGTTCACCCCTCCACTTT. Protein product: CASRPKTAMGSPLHF. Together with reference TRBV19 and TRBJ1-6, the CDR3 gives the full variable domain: DGGITQSPKYLFRKEGQNVTLSCEQNLNHDAMYWYRQDPGQGLRLIYYSQIVNDFQKGDIAEGYSVSREKKESFPLTVTSAQKNPTAFYLCASRPKTAMGSPLHFGNGTRLTVT.